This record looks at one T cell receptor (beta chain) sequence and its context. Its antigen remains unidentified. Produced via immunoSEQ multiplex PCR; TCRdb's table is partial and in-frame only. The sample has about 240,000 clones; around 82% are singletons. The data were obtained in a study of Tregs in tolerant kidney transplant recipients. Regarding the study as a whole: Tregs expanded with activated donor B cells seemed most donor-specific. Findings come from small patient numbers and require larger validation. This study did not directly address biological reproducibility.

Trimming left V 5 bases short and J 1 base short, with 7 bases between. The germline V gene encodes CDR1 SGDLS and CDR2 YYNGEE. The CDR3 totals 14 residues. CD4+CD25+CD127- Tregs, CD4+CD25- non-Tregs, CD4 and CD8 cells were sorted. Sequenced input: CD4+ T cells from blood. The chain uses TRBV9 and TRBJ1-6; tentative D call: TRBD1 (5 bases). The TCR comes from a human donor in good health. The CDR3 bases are TGTGCCAGCAGGAGGGGATCCTATAATTCACCCCTCCACTTT. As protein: CASRRGSYNSPLHF.